Below, 26 T cell receptor beta chains from the same sample are listed, as sequenced in a study of early T cells in non-severe SARS-CoV-2 infection. A single record per CDR3 protein comes from TCRdb applying MiXCR to the 5' RACE reads. The sample carries about 45,000 distinct CDR3 sequences, about 9.9% recorded once. The sequenced sample consisted of whole blood. The receptors were sampled from an adult who was a healthcare worker with PCR-confirmed SARS-CoV-2 infection or an uninfected control (not recorded which).

The count of this clonotype is one. This chain links TRBV2 with TRBJ2-5; 10 bases are a match to TRBD1. Germline lookup yields CDR1 SNHLY and CDR2 FYNNEI. The CDR3 is 12 amino acids. V shed 8 bases, J shed 6 bases, and the junction held 3 bases outside the gene matches. This chain's CDR3 is CASRDRGKTQYF. The CDR3 DNA reads TGTGCCAGCCGGGACAGGGGAAAGACCCAGTACTTC.

In its sample, this clonotype was seen many times. The V gene is TRBV7-2, the J gene TRBJ1-4, with unresolved D. V was clipped by 4 bases and J by 8 bases, with 8 bases between them. This CDR3 is 12 amino acids long. Germline CDR1 reads SGHTA; CDR2 reads FQGNSA. Written as DNA, the CDR3 is TGTGCCAGCAGCTCCTCACGAGAAAAACTGTTTTTT. It specifies CASSSSREKLFF. Looking up the rest from reference TRBV7-2 and TRBJ1-4 gives the full variable domain: GAGVSQSPSNKVTEKGKDVELRCDPISGHTALYWYRQSLGQGLEFLIYFQGNSAPDKSGLPSDRFSAERTGGSVSTLTIQRTQQEDSAVYLCASSSSREKLFFGSGTQLSVL.

The rearrangement links TRBV20-1 to TRBJ1-1; no reliable D call. The V gene lost 3 bases and the J gene lost 1 base, with 9 bases spanning the gap. This CDR3 contains 13 residues. CDR1 DFQATT and CDR2 SNEGSKA come from the germline V gene (reference sequence). In DNA, the CDR3 is TGCAGTGCTAGGTCGGACTGGAACACTGAAGCTTTCTTT. Protein product: CSARSDWNTEAFF.

Relative to its sample, this clonotype is medium-sized. In DNA form, the CDR3 reads TGTGCCAGTCACTCTAGCGGGAGTGGGCTTGATACGCAGTATTTT. Translation gives CASHSSGSGLDTQYF. The chain has TRBV28 and TRBJ2-3, with 10 bases that match TRBD2. The CDR3 has 15 residues. Trimming cost V 9 bases and J 6 bases; bases outside gene matches: 12. Looked up from germline, CDR1 is MDHEN and CDR2 is SYDVKM.

This clonotype was observed a few times. The rearrangement uses TRBV2 and TRBJ2-4; D not certain. Trimming pared 3 bases from V and 0 bases from J, leaving 9 bases between. The CDR3 has 15 amino acids. CDR1 and CDR2 (germline): SNHLY, FYNNEI. The CDR3 DNA follows: TGTGCCAGCAGTGATCGGGTCTTAGCCAAAAACATTCAGTACTTC. This translates into CASSDRVLAKNIQYF. Combining the CDR3 with reference TRBV2 and TRBJ2-4 gives the whole variable domain EPEVTQTPSHQVTQMGQEVILRCVPISNHLYFYWYRQILGQKVEFLVSFYNNEISEKSEIFDDQFSVERPDGSNFTLKIRSTKLEDSAMYFCASSDRVLAKNIQYFGAGTRLSVL.

This clonotype has more than one count but fewer than ten. V usage is TRBV4-3 and J usage is TRBJ2-7, with D possibly TRBD1 on 6 matching bases. Germline V gives CDR1 LGHNA, CDR2 YSLEER. CDR3 length: 17 residues. V was pared by 1 base and J by 5 bases, with 21 bases between. The chain's CDR3 is CASSQGSLQGLRDEQYF. CDR3 nucleotides: TGCGCCAGCAGCCAAGGGTCTCTGCAGGGGTTGAGGGACGAGCAGTACTTC.

The chain recombines TRBV7-8 with TRBJ2-7; D is possibly TRBD2 (6 bases). The V gene's germline CDR1 is SGHVS and CDR2 FQNEAQ. Trimming took off 5 bases at V and 1 base at J, with 12 bases between the two ends. The CDR3 runs to 14 residues. The CDR3 DNA is TGTGCCAGCAGCCCGGGACTGGCGTCCTACGAGCAGTACTTC. Translating gives CASSPGLASYEQYF.

This clonotype has a count of ten or more. The chain uses TRBV6-2 or TRBV6-3 and TRBJ2-1; no definite D call. V lost 5 bases, J lost 5 bases, and 7 bases lay in between. CDR3 length: 12 residues. Germline V lookup: CDR1 MNHEY, CDR2 SVGEGT. CDR3 in DNA: TGTGCCAGCAGTCGGGTGAACAATGAGCAGTTCTTC. Encoded protein: CASSRVNNEQFF.

This clonotype has ten or more counts. The chain carries TRBV6-2 or TRBV6-3 and TRBJ2-7; weak D call: TRBD1 (6 bases). CDR1 and CDR2 (germline): MNHEY, SVGEGT. Trimming shortened V by 9 bases and J by 11 bases, and 14 bases separated the two germline ends. The CDR3 extends over 10 amino acids. CDR3 nucleotide sequence: TGTGCCAGGGAAGGGGGAGATAAGTACTTC. This sequence encodes CAREGGDKYF.

Concerning this clonotype: A read error is possible here, since a much larger clone lies one base away. The J gene is TRBJ1-1, the V gene TRBV7-9; the D gene is possibly TRBD1 (5 bases). The germline gives CDR1 SEHNR, CDR2 FQNEAQ (reference sequence). Trimming left V 8 bases short and J 11 bases short, with 18 bases between. This CDR3 has 12 residues. This CDR3 is CASRGPDRMAFF. The CDR3 bases are TGTGCCAGCCGCGGCCCCGACAGAATGGCTTTCTTT. The variable domain in full, with the rest retrieved from reference TRBV7-9 and TRBJ1-1, is DTGVSQNPRHKITKRGQNVTFRCDPISEHNRLYWYRQTLGQGPEFLTYFQNEAQLEKSRLLSDRFSAERPKGSFSTLEIQRTEQGDSAMYLCASRGPDRMAFFGQGTRLTVV.

This clonotype was counted only a few times. The V gene is TRBV7-9, the J gene TRBJ1-4; D is undetermined. The CDR3 runs to 15 residues. Germline V gives CDR1 SEHNR, CDR2 FQNEAQ (reference sequence). Trimming stripped 3 bases from V and 0 bases from J, with 8 bases between. The chain's CDR3 is CASSFDLSTNEKLFF. CDR3 in DNA: TGTGCCAGCAGCTTCGACCTATCAACTAATGAAAAACTGTTTTTT. The full variable domain, completed using reference TRBV7-9 and TRBJ1-4, is DTGVSQNPRHKITKRGQNVTFRCDPISEHNRLYWYRQTLGQGPEFLTYFQNEAQLEKSRLLSDRFSAERPKGSFSTLEIQRTEQGDSAMYLCASSFDLSTNEKLFFGSGTQLSVL.

This clonotype was recorded many times. V gene TRBV6-6 combines with J gene TRBJ1-2; 8 bases fit TRBD1. CDR1 is MNHNY and CDR2 is SVGAGI in the germline V gene (reference sequence). CDR3 size: 14 residues. Losses at the gene ends were 2 bases for V and 4 bases for J; bases not matched to a gene: 3. The CDR3 region is CASSYADRAYGYTF. CDR3 DNA sequence: TGTGCCAGCAGTTACGCGGACAGGGCCTATGGCTACACCTTC.

This clonotype was detected ten times or more. The rearrangement joins TRBV24-1 to TRBJ1-2, with no clear D. The germline V gene encodes CDR1 KGHDR and CDR2 SFDVKD. The CDR3 has 13 amino acids. Trimming took 4 bases from V and 3 from J, leaving 8 bases between them. The CDR3 DNA is TGTGCCACCAGTGACCCTAACGACTATGGCTACACCTTC. This codes for CATSDPNDYGYTF.

V usage is TRBV6-2 or TRBV6-3 and J usage is TRBJ1-1, with D perhaps matching TRBD1 (6 bases). The CDR3 covers 12 residues. Trimming took off 8 bases at V and 3 bases at J, with 10 bases between the two ends. Germline V gene lookup returns CDR1 MNHEY and CDR2 SVGEGT. In DNA, the CDR3 is TGTGCCAGCCGACAGGAGGACACTGAAGCTTTCTTT. It is translated as CASRQEDTEAFF.

This clonotype was counted a few times. The chain has TRBV28 and TRBJ2-7, with no clear D. CDR1 MDHEN and CDR2 SYDVKM come from the germline V gene. CDR3 length: 15 residues. V lost 6 bases and J lost 2, with 17 bases in between. This CDR3 reads CASRVGPERPYEQYF. The CDR3 DNA sequence: TGTGCCAGCAGGGTCGGACCCGAGAGGCCCTACGAGCAGTACTTC.

This clonotype showed up many times. CDR3 coding DNA: TGCAGCGCCCGAGGGGGGGCCGGAAACACTGAAGCTTTCTTT. Protein: CSARGGAGNTEAFF. V gene TRBV29-1 combines with J gene TRBJ1-1; TRBD1 might be the D (6 bases). This CDR3 contains 14 residues. Germline CDR1 reads SQVTM; CDR2 reads ANQGSEA. V lost 7 bases, J lost 2 bases, and 17 bases lay in between.

This clonotype was recorded at least ten times. J is TRBJ2-1 and V is TRBV28, with 8 nucleotides matching TRBD1. This CDR3 has 15 residues. V was pared by 3 bases and J by 3 bases, with 4 bases of the junction left unmatched. In germline, CDR1 is MDHEN, CDR2 SYDVKM. The CDR3 here is CASSFQGANYNEQFF. The CDR3 DNA is TGTGCCAGCAGTTTTCAGGGGGCCAACTACAATGAGCAGTTCTTC.

The V and J genes are TRBV7-9 and TRBJ2-3; 8 bases agree with TRBD2. Trimming cost V 1 base and J 0 bases; bases outside gene matches: 6. The V gene's germline CDR1 is SEHNR and CDR2 FQNEAQ (reference sequence). There are 17 residues in the CDR3. The CDR3 bases are TGTGCCAGCAGCTTAGACGGCGGGAGGCCTAGCACAGATACGCAGTATTTT. Its translation is CASSLDGGRPSTDTQYF.

This clonotype was observed many times. The chain has TRBV28 and TRBJ1-1; D might be TRBD1 (6 bases). Germline CDR1 reads MDHEN; CDR2 reads SYDVKM. Trimming removed 7 bases at V and 0 bases at J, with 15 bases between. CDR3 length: 15 residues. CDR3 bases: TGTGCCAGCATCGAAGTGAGGGGGATGAACACTGAAGCTTTCTTT. Its translation: CASIEVRGMNTEAFF.

There are many counts of this clonotype. The chain employs TRBV19 and TRBJ2-1; D perhaps matches TRBD1 (6 bases). The V and J ends lost 3 bases and 0 bases respectively, with 9 bases between them. Germline loops: CDR1 LNHDA, CDR2 SQIVND (reference sequence). The CDR3 consists of 15 residues. The CDR3 loop reads CASSIQGPSYNEQFF. In DNA, the CDR3 is TGTGCCAGTAGTATCCAGGGGCCCTCCTACAATGAGCAGTTCTTC.

In its sample, this clonotype was seen a few times. The V call is TRBV7-2, the J call TRBJ2-7; the D gene is possibly TRBD1 (6 bases). The germline CDR1 and CDR2 sequences are SGHTA and FQGNSA. The V and J ends lost 5 bases and 1 base respectively, with 15 bases between them. This CDR3 is 15 amino acids long. CDR3 loop: CASSEGVGPSYEQYF. As DNA, the CDR3 is TGTGCCAGCAGCGAGGGGGTCGGCCCGTCCTACGAGCAGTACTTC.

Worth noting for this clonotype: An end of the junction does not agree with germline; a read error may underlie this. This chain joins TRBV9 and TRBJ2-5; D unresolved. This CDR3 spans 13 amino acids. Germline values: CDR1 SGDLS, CDR2 YYNGEE. CDR3 nucleotide sequence: TGTGCCGGCAGCGTAACACTGCAAGAGACCCAGTACTTC. Translating it yields CAGSVTLQETQYF.

This clonotype appeared many times. The rearrangement joins TRBV7-3 to TRBJ2-2; D is unresolved. CDR1 and CDR2 from the germline V gene are SGHTA and FQGTGA. The CDR3 consists of 16 residues. The ends were cut back, 2 bases at V and 6 bases at J, with 16 bases in the middle. The CDR3, as DNA: TGTGCCAGCAGCTTATATCCTAGAGGAAACCCCGGGGAGCTGTTTTTT. Its translation: CASSLYPRGNPGELFF.

This clonotype came up many times. The rearrangement links TRBV7-8 to TRBJ2-1; D unresolved. From germline, CDR1 is SGHVS and CDR2 FQNEAQ. The CDR3 sequence is 15 residues long. V was trimmed by 5 bases and J by 7 bases, leaving 18 bases between them. CDR3 DNA: TGTGCCAGCAGCCCTCCGTCGGTGGTCCCAAATGAGCAGTTCTTC. Its translation: CASSPPSVVPNEQFF.

This clonotype was counted at least ten times. The genes are TRBV20-1 and TRBJ2-1; 13 bases are shared with TRBD2. V was clipped by 3 bases and J by 5 bases; unmatched bases: 4. Germline V gives CDR1 DFQATT, CDR2 SNEGSKA (reference sequence). CDR3 length: 15 residues. The CDR3 here is CSASLGLAGNNEQFF. The DNA for the CDR3 is TGCAGTGCTAGCCTGGGACTAGCGGGAAACAATGAGCAGTTCTTC.

The V gene is TRBV21-1, the J gene TRBJ1-2; TRBD1 is the table's D call, not checked against the DNA. TRBV21-1 is labeled a pseudogene. This CDR3 has 17 residues. CDR3 coding DNA: TGTGCCAGCAGCAAAGACCCTGTTAGGGTTACTCACTATGGCTACACCTTC. Its translation is CASSKDPVRVTHYGYTF.